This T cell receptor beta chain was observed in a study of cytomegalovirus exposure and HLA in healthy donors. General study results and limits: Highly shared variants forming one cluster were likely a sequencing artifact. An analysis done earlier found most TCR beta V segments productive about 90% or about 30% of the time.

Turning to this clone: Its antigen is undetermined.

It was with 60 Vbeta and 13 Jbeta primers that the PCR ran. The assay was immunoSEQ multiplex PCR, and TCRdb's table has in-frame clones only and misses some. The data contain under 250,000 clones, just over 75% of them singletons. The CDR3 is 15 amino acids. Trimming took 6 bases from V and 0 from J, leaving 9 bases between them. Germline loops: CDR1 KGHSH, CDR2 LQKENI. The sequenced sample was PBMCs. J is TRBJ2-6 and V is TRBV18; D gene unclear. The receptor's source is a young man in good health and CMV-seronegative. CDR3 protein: CASSPWPSGANVLTF. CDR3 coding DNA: TGTGCCAGCTCCCCGTGGCCCTCTGGGGCCAACGTCCTGACTTTC. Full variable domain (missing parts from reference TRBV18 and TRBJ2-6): NAGVMQNPRHLVRRRGQEARLRCSPMKGHSHVYWYRQLPEEGLKFMVYLQKENIIDESGMPKERFSAEFPKEGPSILRIQQVVRGDSAAYFCASSPWPSGANVLTFGAGSRLTVL.